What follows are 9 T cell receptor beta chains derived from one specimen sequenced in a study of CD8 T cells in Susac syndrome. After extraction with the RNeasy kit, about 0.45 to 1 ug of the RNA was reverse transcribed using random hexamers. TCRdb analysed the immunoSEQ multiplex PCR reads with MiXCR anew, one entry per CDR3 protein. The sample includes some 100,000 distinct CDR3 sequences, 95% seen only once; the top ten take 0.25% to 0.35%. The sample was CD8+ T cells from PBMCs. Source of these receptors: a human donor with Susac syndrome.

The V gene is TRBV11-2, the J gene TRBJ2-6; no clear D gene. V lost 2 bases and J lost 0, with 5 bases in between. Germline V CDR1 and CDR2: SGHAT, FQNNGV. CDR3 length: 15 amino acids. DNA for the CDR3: TGTGCCAGCAGCTTACAGCACTCTGGGGCCAACGTCCTGACTTTC. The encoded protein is CASSLQHSGANVLTF.

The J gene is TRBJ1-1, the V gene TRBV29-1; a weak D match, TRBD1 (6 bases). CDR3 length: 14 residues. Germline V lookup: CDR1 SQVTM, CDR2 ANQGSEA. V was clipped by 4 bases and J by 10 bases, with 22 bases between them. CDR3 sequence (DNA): TGCAGCGTTGTGGGGAGACAGGACCGGCCCCGAGCTTTCTTT. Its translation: CSVVGRQDRPRAFF.

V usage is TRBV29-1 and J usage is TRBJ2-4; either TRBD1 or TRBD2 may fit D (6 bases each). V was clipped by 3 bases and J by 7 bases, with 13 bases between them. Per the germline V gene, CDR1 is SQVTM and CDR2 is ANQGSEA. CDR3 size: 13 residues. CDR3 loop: CSVDLGGKNIQYF. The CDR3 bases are TGCAGCGTTGATCTGGGGGGCAAGAACATTCAGTACTTC.

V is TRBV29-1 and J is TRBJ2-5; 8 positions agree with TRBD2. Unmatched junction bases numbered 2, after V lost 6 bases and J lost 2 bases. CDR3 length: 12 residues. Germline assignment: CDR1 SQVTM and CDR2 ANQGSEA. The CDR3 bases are TGCAGCGTACTAGCGGAACAAGAGACCCAGTACTTC. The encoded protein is CSVLAEQETQYF.

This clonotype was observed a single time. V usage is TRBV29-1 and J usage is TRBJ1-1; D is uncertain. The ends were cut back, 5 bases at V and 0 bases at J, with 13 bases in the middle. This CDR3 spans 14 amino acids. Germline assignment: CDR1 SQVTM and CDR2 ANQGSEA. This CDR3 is CSVSFGDLNTEAFF. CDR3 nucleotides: TGCAGCGTTTCTTTTGGAGATTTGAACACTGAAGCTTTCTTT.

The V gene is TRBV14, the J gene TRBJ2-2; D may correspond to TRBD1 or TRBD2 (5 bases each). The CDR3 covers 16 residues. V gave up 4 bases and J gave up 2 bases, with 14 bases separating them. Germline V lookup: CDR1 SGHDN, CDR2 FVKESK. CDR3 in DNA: TGTGCCAGCAGCCGGACAACGGGGCCAAACACCGGGGAGCTGTTTTTT. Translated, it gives CASSRTTGPNTGELFF.

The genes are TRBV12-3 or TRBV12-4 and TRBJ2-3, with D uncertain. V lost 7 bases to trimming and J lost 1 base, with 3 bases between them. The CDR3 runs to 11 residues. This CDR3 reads CASTGTDTQYF. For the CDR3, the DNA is TGTGCCAGCACGGGCACAGATACGCAGTATTTT.

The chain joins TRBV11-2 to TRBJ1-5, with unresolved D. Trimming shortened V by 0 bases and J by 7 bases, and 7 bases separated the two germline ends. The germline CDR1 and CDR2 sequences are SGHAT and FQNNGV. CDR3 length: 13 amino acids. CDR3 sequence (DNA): TGTGCCAGCAGCTTAGATAGAGACCAGCCCCAGCATTTT. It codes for CASSLDRDQPQHF.

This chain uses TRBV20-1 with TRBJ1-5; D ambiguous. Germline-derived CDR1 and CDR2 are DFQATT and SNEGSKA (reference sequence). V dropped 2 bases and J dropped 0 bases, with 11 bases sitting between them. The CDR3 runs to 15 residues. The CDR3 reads CSARPHHSSNQPQHF. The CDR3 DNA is TGCAGTGCTAGACCCCATCACAGTAGCAATCAGCCCCAGCATTTT.